The clone carrying this T cell receptor (beta chain) was seen more than once but under ten times. The antigen is unknown. Vbeta (60) and Jbeta (13) primers were used in the PCR. The protocol was immunoSEQ multiplex PCR, while the TCRdb copy is restricted to in-frame clones and leaves out a portion. Here the sample spans about 130,000 clones, approximately 80% being singletons. The data stem from a study of cytomegalovirus exposure and HLA in healthy donors. General observations from the study: It is likely that the observed cluster of highly shared sequence variants was a sequencing artifact. A later analysis linked a missense variant in DCLRE1C to the trimming of TCR beta V and J genes. A few V segments could not be told apart, such as TRBV6-2 and TRBV6-3, and were left out. TCR sequences were mostly rare, though some public TCRs occurred in many donors.

CDR3 length equals 15 residues. CDR1 is SGHAT, CDR2 FQNNGV, per germline. Trimming removed 6 bases from V and 5 bases from J; junction bases left unmatched: 12. The chain is built from TRBV11-2 and TRBJ2-5; 7 bases align to TRBD1. The sample was PBMCs. The clonotype originates from a male donor in good health and CMV-seronegative. This CDR3 reads CASRRPGRRGETQYF. Written as DNA, the CDR3 is TGTGCCAGCAGACGGCCGGGACGCAGGGGGGAGACCCAGTACTTC.